Shown below are 21 T cell receptor beta chains from a single sample sequenced in a study of identical twins. TCRdb ran MiXCR on the 5' RACE reads and lists one entry per CDR3 protein. The profile shows 500,000 to 700,000 distinct CDR3 sequences, around 7.4% of them singletons. The same sample was also studied in work on yellow fever vaccine responses in identical twins.

What was sequenced was PBMCs. The origin of the receptors is a woman under 30 in good health.

The chain combines TRBV11-1 with TRBJ2-5; 9 positions agree with TRBD1. The ends lost 5 bases at V and 6 bases at J; junction bases unmatched: 4. The CDR3 sequence is 13 residues long. CDR1 is SGHAT and CDR2 is FQDESV in the germline V gene (reference sequence). The CDR3 reads CASSTGTGKTQYF. For the CDR3, the DNA is TGTGCCAGCAGCACAGGGACAGGGAAGACCCAGTACTTC.

The chain uses TRBV6-1 and TRBJ1-6, with 7 bases fitting TRBD1. The ends lost 5 bases at V and 5 bases at J; junction bases unmatched: 6. This CDR3 comprises 15 residues. Germline V gene data show CDR1 as MNHNS and CDR2 as SASEGT. The CDR3 DNA follows: TGTGCCAGCAGTCCAGGGGGAGCGGATAATTCACCCCTCCACTTT. It is translated as CASSPGGADNSPLHF.

This clonotype has only a few counts. The chain has TRBV20-1 and TRBJ1-1; 9 positions agree with TRBD1. The V and J ends lost 0 bases and 0 bases, in that order; junction bases with no gene match: 5. The germline V gene has CDR1 DFQATT and CDR2 SNEGSKA (reference sequence). This CDR3 comprises 16 residues. The CDR3 region is CSAREGGQGLNTEAFF. CDR3 sequence (DNA): TGCAGTGCTAGAGAGGGGGGACAGGGCCTGAACACTGAAGCTTTCTTT.

This clonotype occurred a few times. The J gene is TRBJ1-2, the V gene TRBV7-2; TRBD1 matches at 7 bases. CDR1 is SGHTA, CDR2 FQGNSA, per germline. This CDR3 has 14 residues. V dropped 0 bases and J dropped 8; count of bases not matched to a gene: 6. The CDR3 DNA reads TGTGCCAGCAGCTTAGCGGGCGACAGGGAGGGCTACACCTTC. Residues: CASSLAGDREGYTF.

This clonotype occurred many times. The chain joins TRBV12-3 or TRBV12-4 to TRBJ2-3, with a tentative D call TRBD2 (5 bases). The CDR3 length is 13 residues. The V end lost 6 bases, the J end lost 8 bases, and 15 bases lay between the germline ends. The chain's CDR3 is CASRPRGRATQYF. Here the CDR3 DNA reads TGTGCCAGCAGACCCCGGGGTAGAGCTACGCAGTATTTT.

This clonotype occurred many times. The chain carries TRBV27 and TRBJ2-7, with 7 bases lining up with TRBD2. After removal of 6 bases from V and 0 bases from J, the junction contained 5 bases not matched to a gene. Per germline, CDR1 MNHEY and CDR2 SMNVEV (reference sequence). The CDR3 is made up of 14 amino acids. CDR3 in DNA: TGTGCCAGCAGAACTAGCGAGAGCTCCTACGAGCAGTACTTC. Translating it yields CASRTSESSYEQYF.

V usage is TRBV20-1 and J usage is TRBJ1-2, with 9 bases that match TRBD1. Germline CDR1 DFQATT, CDR2 SNEGSKA (reference sequence). The CDR3 has 12 residues. V shed 6 bases, J shed 8 bases, and the junction held 7 bases outside the gene matches. This CDR3 reads CSARDRVEGYTF. The CDR3 bases are TGCAGTGCCAGGGACAGGGTGGAAGGCTACACCTTC.

This clonotype was found a few times. The chain carries TRBV3-1 and TRBJ2-5; a possible D gene is TRBD1 (6 bases). The germline V gene encodes CDR1 LGHDT and CDR2 YNNKEL (reference sequence). The CDR3 has 15 amino acids. The V end lost 0 bases, the J end lost 5 bases, and 13 bases lay between the germline ends. The DNA for the CDR3 is TGTGCCAGCAGCCAAGATCCAGTAGGGGGTGAGACCCAGTACTTC. Protein: CASSQDPVGGETQYF.

This clonotype was picked up many times. This chain uses TRBV20-1 with TRBJ2-1; tentatively, D is TRBD1 or TRBD2 (5 bases each). Trimming removed 3 bases from V and 2 bases from J, with 8 bases in between. The germline CDR1 and CDR2 sequences are DFQATT and SNEGSKA (reference sequence). The CDR3 is 13 amino acids. CDR3 region: CSASGTPYNEQFF. CDR3 sequence (DNA): TGCAGTGCTAGTGGGACGCCCTACAATGAGCAGTTCTTC.

This clonotype was counted at least ten times. V is TRBV5-1 and J is TRBJ2-5; D may be TRBD1 or TRBD2 (5 bases each). Trimming pared 0 bases from V and 3 bases from J, leaving 12 bases between. Germline V CDR1 and CDR2: SGHRS, YFSETQ. The CDR3 consists of 15 residues. The CDR3 region is CASSLGGSGKETQYF. The CDR3 DNA follows: TGCGCCAGCAGCTTGGGGGGGTCCGGAAAAGAGACCCAGTACTTC.

There are many counts of this clonotype. The chain carries TRBV12-3 or TRBV12-4 and TRBJ2-1; D uncertain. Trimming stripped 8 bases from V and 0 bases from J, with 5 bases between. This CDR3 region has 12 residues. Here the CDR3 reads CASQSSYNEQFF. CDR3 sequence (DNA): TGTGCCAGCCAAAGCTCCTACAATGAGCAGTTCTTC.

This clonotype occurred many times. This chain links TRBV7-9 with TRBJ2-5; no firm D call. The CDR3 is made up of 13 amino acids. Between the trimmed V and J ends, which lost 1 base and 2 bases, there was a span of 5 bases. Germline assignment: CDR1 SEHNR and CDR2 FQNEAQ (reference sequence). As DNA, the CDR3 is TGTGCCAGCAGCTTAGGACTGCAAGAGACCCAGTACTTC. This sequence encodes CASSLGLQETQYF.

This clonotype has more than one count but fewer than ten. The chain links TRBV20-1 to TRBJ2-6, with D tentatively TRBD1 (6 bases). Between the trimmed V and J ends, which lost 4 bases and 2 bases, there was a span of 15 bases. Looked up from germline, CDR1 is DFQATT and CDR2 is SNEGSKA (reference sequence). The CDR3 runs to 16 residues. CDR3 nucleotide sequence: TGCAGTGCTAATCCAGGGACACTCGCTGGGGCCAACGTCCTGACTTTC. Translated, it gives CSANPGTLAGANVLTF.

This clonotype was observed many times. The J gene is TRBJ1-4, the V gene TRBV4-1, with D unclear. This CDR3 contains 14 residues. V dropped 2 bases and J dropped 8 bases, with 12 bases sitting between them. Germline values: CDR1 MGHRA, CDR2 YSYEKL. CDR3 sequence: CASSQFAGGEKLFF. The CDR3 DNA reads as TGCGCCAGCAGCCAATTCGCAGGAGGAGAAAAACTGTTTTTT.

This clonotype was seen more than once but under ten times. The chain carries TRBV2 and TRBJ2-3; D might be TRBD1 (5 bases). The V end lost 6 bases, the J end lost 3 bases, and 7 bases lay between the germline ends. Per the germline V gene, CDR1 is SNHLY and CDR2 is FYNNEI. The CDR3 has 12 amino acids. The CDR3 region has the DNA TGTGCCAGCAGAAGACAGACAGATACGCAGTATTTT. Translation: CASRRQTDTQYF.

This clonotype was observed many times. The chain uses TRBV6-4 and TRBJ2-2, with 7 bases identical to TRBD1. V was pared by 3 bases and J by 4 bases, with 5 bases of the junction left unmatched. Germline loops: CDR1 MRHNA, CDR2 SNTAGT. CDR3 length: 15 amino acids. The CDR3 nucleotides read TGTGCCAGCAGTGATACAGGGGAAGTCACCGGGGAGCTGTTTTTT. Residues: CASSDTGEVTGELFF.

In its sample, this clonotype was seen many times. V gene TRBV29-1 combines with J gene TRBJ1-2; weak D call: TRBD1 (6 bases). With 5 bases removed from V and 7 bases from J, the gap between germline ends came to 14 bases. CDR1 and CDR2 from the germline V gene are SQVTM and ANQGSEA. This CDR3 is built from 12 residues. DNA of the CDR3: TGCAGCGTTAGGGGCCAGGGGACTGGCTACACCTTC. This translates into CSVRGQGTGYTF.

The table lists this clonotype with a few counts. The chain combines TRBV7-9 with TRBJ2-4; D is perhaps TRBD2 (5 bases). Germline CDR1 reads SEHNR; CDR2 reads FQNEAQ (reference sequence). The CDR3 extends over 12 amino acids. V lost 4 bases to trimming and J lost 5 bases, with 6 bases between them. The DNA for the CDR3 is TGTGCCAGCAGCTCACTAGAAAACATTCAGTACTTC. Its protein is CASSSLENIQYF.

This clonotype was detected many times. The chain combines TRBV2 with TRBJ1-2; TRBD1 matches 8 bases. The CDR3 covers 15 residues. Germline V gene data show CDR1 as SNHLY and CDR2 as FYNNEI. Trimming took 6 bases from V and 5 from J; bases not matched to a gene: 11. CDR3 amino acids: CASRPGQGTFYGYTF. The CDR3 DNA reads TGTGCCAGCAGACCTGGACAGGGAACTTTTTATGGCTACACCTTC.

This clonotype was observed at least ten times. This chain joins TRBV12-3 or TRBV12-4 and TRBJ1-3, with TRBD1 as a possible D gene (6 bases). This CDR3 region has 15 residues. The V and J ends lost 6 bases and 0 bases respectively, with 12 bases between them. The CDR3 nucleotides are TGTGCCAGCAGGGCCACAGGGAACTCTGGAAACACCATATATTTT. Its translation: CASRATGNSGNTIYF.

Ten or more counts support this clonotype. The chain uses TRBV12-3 or TRBV12-4 and TRBJ2-7, with D perhaps TRBD1 (6 bases). The CDR3 length is 13 residues. Trimming removed 6 bases from V and 4 bases from J, with 13 bases in between. CDR3 sequence (DNA): TGTGCCAGCAGACCGGGACACCGTTACGAGCAGTACTTC. Residues: CASRPGHRYEQYF.